This TCR beta chain is from a study of T cells in Graves' hyperthyroidism and ophthalmopathy. The TCR beta CDR3 regions underwent amplification using RNA transcripts as the source. The study used the HTBI primer set for a first-round RT-PCR of the TCR CDR3. TCRdb processed the multiplex PCR reads anew with MiXCR; each CDR3 protein has one entry. The table shows more than 550,000 distinct CDR3 sequences, with approximately 15% occurring only once. Per the germline V gene, CDR1 is MNHEY and CDR2 is SMNVEV (reference sequence). The CDR3 extends over 11 amino acids. Deletions cut 9 bases from V and 1 base from J, with 4 bases between. Clinical symptoms, serum thyroxine and TRAb, thyroid ultrasound and orbital computed tomography were used for the diagnoses. This clonotype showed up many times. Its target is unknown. Findings of the study overall: Peripheral blood also featured most of the thyroid clonotypes expanded above 0.001.

The receptor comes from a man aged 45-65 years with Graves' hyperthyroidism. This rearrangement joins TRBV27 to TRBJ1-5; D unresolved. Sequenced: blood. The CDR3 nucleotides read TGTGCCAGTGGGAGCAATCAGCCCCAGCATTTT. It specifies CASGSNQPQHF.